The T cell receptor (beta chain) described here comes from a study of T cells after yellow fever vaccination. Study results and limitations: Overlap between CD4 and CD8 compartments was detected for a small share of clonotypes. Contamination of FACS-sorted repertoires by abundant clonotypes from the bulk population could occur. Booster samples showed a return of most primary-vaccination clones (about 97% CD4, approximately 90% CD8).

Trimming pared 4 bases from V and 0 bases from J, leaving 10 bases between. In germline, CDR1 is MNHNS, CDR2 SASEGT. There are 15 residues in the CDR3. TCR cDNA was made by 5'RACE template switching, adding a universal primer site and UMIs. Using its own MiXCR run on the 5' RACE reads, TCRdb lists one record per CDR3 protein. The sample records a few hundred thousand distinct CDR3 sequences, approximately 10% being singletons. This clonotype appeared many times. Its cognate antigen is unknown. The sample in question was CD4+ T cells sorted from PBMCs, obtained 5 days after the yellow fever booster vaccination. This rearrangement joins TRBV6-1 to TRBJ1-5, with D perhaps TRBD1 (5 bases). The sequence derives from a man between 18 and 35 years old who received the YFV17D yellow fever vaccine. CDR3 in DNA: TGTGCCAGCAGTGGCCAGGGATATAGCAATCAGCCCCAGCATTTT. This gives the protein CASSGQGYSNQPQHF.